Listed below are T cell receptor beta chains from one sample, sequenced in a study of Graves' ophthalmopathy and Graves' hyperthyroidism. TCRdb re-called the multiplex PCR reads with MiXCR, one entry per CDR3 protein. The sample yields some 520,000 distinct CDR3 sequences, 14% seen once. The specimen was blood. The receptor set was obtained from a woman younger than 45 with Graves' ophthalmopathy. The CDR3 runs from the conserved cysteine through the conserved F or W. The order of the fields is clone size, V gene, D gene, J gene, CDR3 DNA, CDR3 protein. D genes are given only for firm matches. Clone sizes are shown as once, few or many counts, or a class when the clone is expanded.

size: many
V: TRBV28
D: NA
J: TRBJ1-1
DNA: TGTGCCAGCAGACAACACGACAGAAGGACTGAAGCTTTCTTT
CDR3: CASRQHDRRTEAFF

size: many
V: TRBV28
D: TRBD1
J: TRBJ2-5
DNA: TGTGCCAGCCTGCCTGTGGGCTGGGACAGGGGAGAGACCCAGTACTTC
CDR3: CASLPVGWDRGETQYF

size: many
V: TRBV6-1
D: TRBD1
J: TRBJ1-5
DNA: TGTGCCAGTGGACAGGGGCAGGAGCCCCAGCATTTT
CDR3: CASGQGQEPQHF

size: many
V: TRBV28
D: TRBD1
J: TRBJ2-7
DNA: TGTGCCAGCAGTCCATCATCGACAGGGACCTACGAGCAGTACTTC
CDR3: CASSPSSTGTYEQYF

size: many
V: TRBV6-5
D: NA
J: TRBJ1-5
DNA: NA
CDR3: CASSSSGKNQPQHF

size: many
V: TRBV28
D: TRBD1
J: TRBJ1-2
DNA: TGTGCCAGCACCGGACAGGGTACTAACTATGGCTACACCTTC
CDR3: CASTGQGTNYGYTF

size: many
V: TRBV7-2
D: NA
J: TRBJ1-5
DNA: TGTGCCAGCAGCTTAGCCCCCGTTAGCAATCAGCCCCAGCATTTT
CDR3: CASSLAPVSNQPQHF

size: many
V: TRBV6-5
D: NA
J: TRBJ1-1
DNA: TGTGCCAGCAGCCGAGAAATGAACACTGAAGCTTTCTTT
CDR3: CASSREMNTEAFF

size: many
V: TRBV20-1
D: TRBD2
J: TRBJ2-7
DNA: TGCAGTGCTAATCCGGCTAGCGGGAGTTTCGAGCAGTACTTC
CDR3: CSANPASGSFEQYF

size: many
V: TRBV12-3/TRBV12-4
D: TRBD2
J: TRBJ2-7
DNA: TGTGCTACCGGGAGGGGCCGCGGCGAGCAGTACTTC
CDR3: CATGRGRGEQYF

size: many
V: TRBV30
D: TRBD1
J: TRBJ1-2
DNA: TGTGCCTGGAGTGTAGACAGGGAGGCCGGCTACACCTTC
CDR3: CAWSVDREAGYTF

size: many
V: TRBV6-1
D: NA
J: TRBJ1-1
DNA: TGTGCCAGCAGTGAAGGGAACCAGGGGAACACTGAAGCTTTCTTT
CDR3: CASSEGNQGNTEAFF

size: many
V: TRBV6-2/TRBV6-3
D: NA
J: TRBJ2-4
DNA: TGTGCCAGCAGTTACACAAAGGACGGCTTTCAGTACTTC
CDR3: CASSYTKDGFQYF